The 27 T cell receptor beta chains given below trace back to one sample, sequenced in a study of CD8 T cells in Susac syndrome (dated by TCRdb to the late 2010s). Library preparation used the immunoSEQ multiplex PCR assay. RNA was extracted using the RNeasy kit, and roughly 0.5 to 1 microgram was reverse transcribed with random hexamers. In TCRdb, the public reads were trimmed at Q25 with fastp and aligned with MiXCR, with productive beta chains retained. Rows merge per CDR3 protein into single entries with the most common DNA and genes. This sample gives 50,000 to 55,000 distinct CDR3 sequences in total; about 95% of them show up just once. The ten largest clones capture 0.75% of the sample. Sequenced sample: CD8+ T cells from PBMCs. Every receptor here comes from a human donor with Susac syndrome.

The rearrangement uses TRBV20-1 and TRBJ2-7; D might be TRBD1 or TRBD2, each matching 5 bases. V gave up 6 bases and J gave up 3 bases, with 30 bases separating them. The CDR3 length is 18 residues. CDR1 DFQATT and CDR2 SNEGSKA come from the germline V gene (reference sequence). CDR3 nucleotides: TGCAGTGCAAACCCGGGGCCGGACCACTCCCTCGCCTTCTACGAGCAGTACTTC. It encodes CSANPGPDHSLAFYEQYF.

V gene TRBV30 combines with J gene TRBJ1-2; 8 bases are a match to TRBD1. V was pared by 5 bases and J by 4 bases, with 12 bases of the junction left unmatched. CDR1 is GTSNPN, CDR2 SVGIG, per germline (reference sequence). CDR3 length equals 15 residues. In nucleotides, the CDR3 is TGTGCCTGGCTGGACAGGGTGCCCTCCCTCTATGGCTACACCTTC. It encodes CAWLDRVPSLYGYTF.

V usage is TRBV20-1 and J usage is TRBJ2-2; D tentatively reads TRBD1 or TRBD2 (7 bases each). There are 16 residues in the CDR3. V lost 6 bases and J 2 bases, leaving 19 bases between the germline ends. Germline assignment: CDR1 DFQATT and CDR2 SNEGSKA (reference sequence). The CDR3 reads CSAPGRGPANTGELFF. CDR3 nucleotides: TGCAGTGCCCCGGGGAGGGGGCCAGCTAACACCGGGGAGCTGTTTTTT.

This sequence joins TRBV7-9 and TRBJ2-7; perhaps TRBD2 as D (5 bases). The CDR3 consists of 13 residues. The ends were cut back, 0 bases at V and 4 bases at J, with 7 bases in the middle. Per the germline V gene, CDR1 is SEHNR and CDR2 is FQNEAQ (reference sequence). The CDR3 coding sequence is TGTGCCAGCAGCTTAGCTGGGGAGTACGAGCAGTACTTC. Translation: CASSLAGEYEQYF.

This chain uses TRBV30 with TRBJ2-5; TRBD1 aligns across 10 bases. J gave up 1 base and V 5 bases, and 10 bases lay outside the gene matches. Germline lookup yields CDR1 GTSNPN and CDR2 SVGIG (reference sequence). There are 16 residues in the CDR3. CDR3 loop: CAWDPGTGALQETQYF. CDR3 bases: TGTGCCTGGGACCCCGGGACAGGGGCCCTCCAAGAGACCCAGTACTTC.

Details on this clonotype: A junction boundary mismatches the germline segment, possibly from a read error. V gene TRBV6-1 combines with J gene TRBJ2-3; TRBD1 matches at 10 bases. Germline V gene lookup returns CDR1 MNHNS and CDR2 SASEGT. This CDR3 spans 15 amino acids. CDR3 region: CASSEGTGESDTQYF. The CDR3, as DNA: TGTGCCAGCAGCGAAGGGACAGGGGAATCAGATACGCAGTATTTT.

A few counts support this clonotype. The chain combines TRBV27 with TRBJ2-3; D unclear. Germline CDR1 and CDR2: MNHEY and SMNVEV (reference sequence). The CDR3 has 13 amino acids. Between the trimmed V and J ends, which lost 1 base and 0 bases, there was a span of 2 bases. The CDR3: CASSLLSTDTQYF. The CDR3, as DNA: TGTGCCAGCAGTTTATTGAGCACAGATACGCAGTATTTT.

The gene calls are TRBV4-2 and TRBJ1-1; tentative D call: TRBD1 (6 bases). Germline V CDR1 and CDR2: LGHNA, YNFKEQ. The CDR3 runs 15 residues. Trimming left V 4 bases short and J 0 bases short, with 12 bases between. CDR3 nucleotides: TGTGCCAGCAGCCCCCTAAGACAGGTGAACACTGAAGCTTTCTTT. Residues: CASSPLRQVNTEAFF.

The rearrangement joins TRBV2 to TRBJ1-1, with a possible D match to TRBD1 (5 bases). The V gene lost 8 bases and the J gene lost 11 bases, with 18 bases spanning the gap. The CDR3 is made up of 12 amino acids. Germline V lookup: CDR1 SNHLY, CDR2 FYNNEI. This chain's CDR3 is CASGQAKDGAFF. DNA for the CDR3: TGTGCCAGCGGACAAGCTAAAGATGGGGCTTTCTTT.

The chain has TRBV3-1 and TRBJ2-7; perhaps D is TRBD1 or TRBD2 (6 bases each). Germline V gene data show CDR1 as LGHDT and CDR2 as YNNKEL (reference sequence). V lost 3 bases to trimming and J lost 7 bases, with 22 bases between them. This CDR3 spans 16 amino acids. The CDR3 nucleotides are TGTGCCAGCAGCCACCCGGATTGGGGGGCCGGTCGGGAGCAGTACTTC. Protein product: CASSHPDWGAGREQYF.

The chain recombines TRBV11-2 with TRBJ1-1; no reliable D call. The CDR3 sequence is 15 residues long. V was trimmed by 2 bases and J by 7 bases, leaving 17 bases between them. Looked up from germline, CDR1 is SGHAT and CDR2 is FQNNGV. This CDR3 reads CASSLNPARIVEAFF. CDR3 DNA sequence: TGTGCCAGCAGCTTAAATCCAGCGAGAATAGTTGAAGCTTTCTTT.

This sequence joins TRBV20-1 and TRBJ1-1; the D gene is possibly TRBD1 (6 bases). The V end was cut by 4 bases, the J end by 4 bases, with 13 bases between. This CDR3 is built from 13 residues. Germline V gene data show CDR1 as DFQATT and CDR2 as SNEGSKA (reference sequence). CDR3 residues: CSATEGVSTEAFF. The CDR3 nucleotides are TGCAGTGCTACGGAGGGGGTAAGCACTGAAGCTTTCTTT.

The chain is built from TRBV27 and TRBJ2-1, with D perhaps TRBD1 (7 bases). The CDR3 loop spans 15 amino acids. CDR1 and CDR2 (germline): MNHEY, SMNVEV (reference sequence). V shed 2 bases and J shed 8 bases, with 16 bases lying between them. The CDR3 sequence: CASSLGGGARDEQFF. In nucleotides, the CDR3 is TGTGCCAGCAGTTTAGGAGGGGGCGCCAGGGATGAGCAGTTCTTC.

The V and J genes are TRBV11-2 and TRBJ2-1; 10 positions match TRBD2. The V segment lost 1 base and the J segment 7 bases; nucleotides outside the gene matches: 7. Germline CDR1 reads SGHAT; CDR2 reads FQNNGV. The CDR3 is 16 residues long. The CDR3 here is CASSLVQRGGINEQFF. In DNA, the CDR3 is TGTGCCAGCAGCTTAGTCCAGCGGGGGGGCATTAATGAGCAGTTCTTC.

The chain couples TRBV4-3 to TRBJ1-4, with a possible D match to TRBD1 (5 bases). There are 16 residues in the CDR3. CDR1 and CDR2 (germline): LGHNA, YSLEER. Trimming took 1 base from V and 6 from J, leaving 15 bases between them. CDR3 sequence: CASSQGPGVMDEKLFF. The CDR3 region has the DNA TGCGCCAGCAGCCAAGGGCCGGGGGTGATGGATGAAAAACTGTTTTTT.

A single count supports this clonotype. The chain joins TRBV4-3 to TRBJ1-1; a weak D match, TRBD1 (6 bases). The germline V gene encodes CDR1 LGHNA and CDR2 YSLEER. The CDR3 totals 15 residues. V gave up 0 bases and J gave up 2 bases, with 10 bases separating them. CDR3 DNA: TGCGCCAGCAGCCAAGATCGGGGGCGAAACACTGAAGCTTTCTTT. Its translation: CASSQDRGRNTEAFF.

This clonotype is a singleton in its sample. The V call is TRBV28, the J call TRBJ2-1, with D hard to call. CDR3 length equals 13 residues. Germline lookup yields CDR1 MDHEN and CDR2 SYDVKM. Trimming took off 2 bases at V and 4 bases at J, with 6 bases between the two ends. CDR3: CASSLQVYNEQFF. As DNA, the CDR3 is TGTGCCAGCAGTTTACAGGTTTACAATGAGCAGTTCTTC. Using reference TRBV28 and TRBJ2-1 for the parts outside the CDR3, the full variable domain is DVKVTQSSRYLVKRTGEKVFLECVQDMDHENMFWYRQDPGLGLRLIYFSYDVKMKEKGDIPEGYSVSREKKERFSLILESASTNQTSMYLCASSLQVYNEQFFGPGTRLTVL.

The rearrangement joins TRBV20-1 to TRBJ2-2, with D perhaps matching TRBD2 (5 bases). The CDR3 extends over 13 amino acids. Looked up from germline, CDR1 is DFQATT and CDR2 is SNEGSKA (reference sequence). The V and J ends lost 2 bases and 1 base respectively, with 5 bases between them. CDR3 residues: CSARRGNTGELFF. The CDR3 nucleotides read TGCAGTGCTAGACGGGGGAACACCGGGGAGCTGTTTTTT.

The chain recombines TRBV6-2 or TRBV6-3 with TRBJ1-2; 7 bases align to TRBD1. V dropped 6 bases and J dropped 8; count of bases not matched to a gene: 18. Germline V gives CDR1 MNHEY, CDR2 SVGEGT. This CDR3 is 16 amino acids long. CDR3 amino acids: CASSPGTSTGSSGYTF. Here the CDR3 DNA reads TGTGCCAGCAGCCCCGGGACTTCGACAGGGTCGAGCGGCTACACCTTC.

The chain joins TRBV14 to TRBJ1-6; 7 nucleotides align to TRBD1. CDR1 SGHDN and CDR2 FVKESK come from the germline V gene. V lost 4 bases to trimming and J lost 9 bases; unmatched junction nucleotides: 6. CDR3 length: 14 amino acids. The CDR3, as DNA: TGTGCCAGCAGCCCCTTGACAGGGCGTTCACCCCTCCACTTT. Encoded protein: CASSPLTGRSPLHF. Looking up the rest from reference TRBV14 and TRBJ1-6 gives the full variable domain: EAGVTQFPSHSVIEKGQTVTLRCDPISGHDNLYWYRRVMGKEIKFLLHFVKESKQDESGMPNNRFLAERTGGTYSTLKVQPAELEDSGVYFCASSPLTGRSPLHFGNGTRLTVT.

V gene TRBV20-1 combines with J gene TRBJ1-2; D gene unclear. Germline assignment: CDR1 DFQATT and CDR2 SNEGSKA (reference sequence). The CDR3 consists of 11 residues. V was cut by 6 bases and J by 8 bases, with 13 bases left in between. The CDR3 spells CSAKISLGYTF. The CDR3 bases are TGCAGTGCCAAAATATCCCTGGGCTACACCTTC.

The rearrangement uses TRBV12-3 or TRBV12-4 and TRBJ2-3; a weak D match, TRBD2 (7 bases). This CDR3 spans 15 amino acids. V lost 5 bases, J lost 6 bases, and 18 bases lay in between. CDR3 sequence: CASSHGGLSLDTQYF. Here the CDR3 DNA reads TGTGCCAGCAGTCACGGGGGGCTGAGCCTGGATACGCAGTATTTT.

The chain carries TRBV12-3 or TRBV12-4 and TRBJ2-5; 9 nucleotides match TRBD1. The CDR3 has 15 amino acids. Trimming took 4 bases from V and 4 from J; bases not matched to a gene: 7. The DNA for the CDR3 is TGTGCCAGCAGTTGGACAGGGGCAGTTGGAGAGACCCAGTACTTC. As protein: CASSWTGAVGETQYF.

The rearrangement uses TRBV6-6 and TRBJ1-6; D is perhaps TRBD1 (5 bases). Germline values: CDR1 MNHNY, CDR2 SVGAGI (reference sequence). CDR3 length equals 15 residues. Trimming took 6 bases from V and 8 from J, leaving 17 bases between them. In DNA form, the CDR3 reads TGTGCCAGCAGCTCAGAGGGGATTTTCGATTCACCCCTCCACTTT. This translates into CASSSEGIFDSPLHF.

The chain joins TRBV9 to TRBJ2-7; D gene ambiguous. The CDR3 has 14 amino acids. Trimming left V 2 bases short and J 2 bases short, with 11 bases between. Germline values: CDR1 SGDLS, CDR2 YYNGEE. Written as DNA, the CDR3 is TGTGCCAGCAGCGTTGGCGACCGCACCTACGAGCAGTACTTC. Translated: CASSVGDRTYEQYF.

This clonotype was recorded once. J is TRBJ2-2 and V is TRBV12-3 or TRBV12-4, with D unclear. This CDR3 has 14 residues. Trimming took 5 bases from V and 1 from J, leaving 8 bases between them. CDR3 sequence (DNA): TGTGCCAGCAGTCTATGGGGGAACACCGGGGAGCTGTTTTTT. It specifies CASSLWGNTGELFF.

The rearrangement joins TRBV7-8 to TRBJ1-2; 10 bases align to TRBD1. The CDR3 loop spans 18 amino acids. Germline CDR1 reads SGHVS; CDR2 reads FQNEAQ. V lost 1 base and J lost 6; bases outside the gene matches: 14. For the CDR3, the DNA is TGTGCCAGCAGCTTAGGTGGGACAGGGGAACGTGCGGAAAATGGCTACACCTTC. Translation: CASSLGGTGERAENGYTF.